This TCR beta chain came from a study of blood T cell repertoires in COVID-19. For the study at large: Donors in the United States, Italy and Spain gave samples during acute or convalescent COVID-19. T cells, B-cell-depleted T cells, or PBMCs supplied cDNA or gDNA.

Seattle cases were enrolled at active infection and followed longitudinally. This CDR3 is 18 amino acids long. Losses at the gene ends were 10 bases for V and 1 base for J; bases not matched to a gene: 16. The germline gives CDR1 ENHRY, CDR2 SYGVKD. Authors' analysis steps: Amplified reference gene primers provided the basis for estimating nucleated cell counts. The table came from immunoSEQ multiplex PCR; TCRdb's copy has only in-frame clones and leaves some out. The V and J calls and clone size are taken from that table; D and trimming were inferred from the DNA. The repertoire holds 50,000 to 80,000 clones, with around 82% as singletons.

This TCR derives from a man between 60 and 75 years old with COVID-19, enrolled during active disease. This chain links TRBV10-3 with TRBJ2-3; 11 nucleotides agree with TRBD2. Source material: peripheral blood. CDR3 residues: CASWGTSGSPGGTDTQYF. CDR3 bases: TGTGCCAGCTGGGGGACTAGCGGTTCCCCGGGGGGCACAGATACGCAGTATTTT.